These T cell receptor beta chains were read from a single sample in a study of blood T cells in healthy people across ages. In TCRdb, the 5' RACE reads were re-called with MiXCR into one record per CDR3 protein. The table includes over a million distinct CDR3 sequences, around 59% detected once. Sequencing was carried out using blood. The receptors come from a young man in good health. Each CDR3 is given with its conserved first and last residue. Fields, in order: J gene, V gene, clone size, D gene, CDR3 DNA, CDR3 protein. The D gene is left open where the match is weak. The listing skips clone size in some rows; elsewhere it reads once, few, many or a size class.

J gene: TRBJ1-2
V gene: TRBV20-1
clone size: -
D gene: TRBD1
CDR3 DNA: TGCAGTGCTCTACTCCTGACAGGGGGGGACTATGGCTACACCTTC
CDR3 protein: CSALLLTGGDYGYTF

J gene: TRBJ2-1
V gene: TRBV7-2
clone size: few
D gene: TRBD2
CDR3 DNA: TGTGCCAGCAGCTTAGTATTTAGCGGGAGTAATGAGCAGTTCTTC
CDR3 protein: CASSLVFSGSNEQFF

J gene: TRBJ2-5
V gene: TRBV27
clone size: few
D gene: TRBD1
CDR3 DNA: TGTGCCAGCACTTCCCTGACAGGGGTAAGGGAGACCCAGTACTTC
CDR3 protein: CASTSLTGVRETQYF

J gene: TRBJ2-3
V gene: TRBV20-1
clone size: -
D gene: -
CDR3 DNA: TGCAGTGGGGGGCTAATCGATCCAAGCACAGATACGCAGTATTTT
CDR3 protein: CSGGLIDPSTDTQYF

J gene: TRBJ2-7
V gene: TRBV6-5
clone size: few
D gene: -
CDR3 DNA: TGTGCCAGCAGTTACAATTTTGGGAACAGGGTCTACGAGCAGTACTTC
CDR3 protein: CASSYNFGNRVYEQYF

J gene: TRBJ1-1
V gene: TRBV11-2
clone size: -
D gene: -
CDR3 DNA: TGTGCCAGCTTCCGCCCCGGGGCTTCAGGCACTGAAGCTTTCTTT
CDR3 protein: CASFRPGASGTEAFF

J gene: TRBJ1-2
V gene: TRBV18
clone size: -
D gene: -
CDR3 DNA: TGTGCCAGCTCACCTACGGACAGCCTTTATGGCTACACCTTC
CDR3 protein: CASSPTDSLYGYTF

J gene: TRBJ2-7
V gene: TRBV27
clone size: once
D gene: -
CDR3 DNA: TGTGCCAGCAGCACCGCCAGGGGTTCCCCCTACGAGCAGTACTTC
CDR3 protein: CASSTARGSPYEQYF

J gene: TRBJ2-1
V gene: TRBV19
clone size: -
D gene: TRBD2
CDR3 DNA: TGTGCCAGTAGTATCTACGGGACTAGCGGGGCCAATGAGCAGTTCTTC
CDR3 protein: CASSIYGTSGANEQFF

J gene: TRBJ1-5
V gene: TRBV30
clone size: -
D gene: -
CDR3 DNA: TGTGCCTGGAGGGATCCTAGCAATCAGCCCCAGCATTTT
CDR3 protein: CAWRDPSNQPQHF

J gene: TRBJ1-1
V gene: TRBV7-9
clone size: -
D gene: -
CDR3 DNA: TGTGCCAGCAGCCCCCGGGGACTGGGGAACACTGAAGCTTTCTTT
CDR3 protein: CASSPRGLGNTEAFF

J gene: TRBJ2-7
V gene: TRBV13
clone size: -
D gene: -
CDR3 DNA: TGTGCCAGCAGCCATGCCATGGCGGAAGACTACGAGCAGTACTTC
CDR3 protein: CASSHAMAEDYEQYF

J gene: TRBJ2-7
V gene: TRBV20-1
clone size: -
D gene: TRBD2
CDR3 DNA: TGCAGGGCCCGGCGGGAGGGGTCCTACGAGCAGTACTTC
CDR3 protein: CRARREGSYEQYF

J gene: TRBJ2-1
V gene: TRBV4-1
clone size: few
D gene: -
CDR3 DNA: TGCGCCAGCAGCCAAGTAGGAGACTCGGGCGATGAGCAGTTCTTC
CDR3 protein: CASSQVGDSGDEQFF

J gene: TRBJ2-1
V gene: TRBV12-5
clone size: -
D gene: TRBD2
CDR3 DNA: TGTGCTAGTGGTTTATGGGAAGCGGGATCCTACAATGAGCAGTTCTTC
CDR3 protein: CASGLWEAGSYNEQFF

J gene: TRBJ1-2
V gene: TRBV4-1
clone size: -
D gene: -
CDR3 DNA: TGCGCCAGCAGTGGTGACACTTATGGCTACACCTTC
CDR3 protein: CASSGDTYGYTF

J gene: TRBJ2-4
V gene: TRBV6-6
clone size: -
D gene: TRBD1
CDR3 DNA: TGTGCCAGCAGTGACAGGGCAGGCGAAGCCAAAAACAGTCAGTACTTC
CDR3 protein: CASSDRAGEAKNSQYF

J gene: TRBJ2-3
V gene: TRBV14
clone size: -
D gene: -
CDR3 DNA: TGTGCCAGCAGCCAAGCCTACGGGCCTAGCACAGATACGCAGTATTTT
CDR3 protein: CASSQAYGPSTDTQYF

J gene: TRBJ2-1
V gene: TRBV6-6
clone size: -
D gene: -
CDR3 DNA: TGTGCCAGCAGTTACTCGAGGGTCTACAATGAGCAGTTCTTC
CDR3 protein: CASSYSRVYNEQFF

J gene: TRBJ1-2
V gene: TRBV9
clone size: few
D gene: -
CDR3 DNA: TGTGCCAGCAGCACCCAGCCAGGGACCTATGGCTACACCTTC
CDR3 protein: CASSTQPGTYGYTF

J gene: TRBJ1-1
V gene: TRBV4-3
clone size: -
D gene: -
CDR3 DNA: TGCGCCAGCAGCCAAGATGTAGGGGCTACTGAAGCTTTCTTT
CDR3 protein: CASSQDVGATEAFF

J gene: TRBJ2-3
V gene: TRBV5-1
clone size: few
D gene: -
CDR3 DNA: TGCGCCAGCAGCTTTGGGGGACCCACGGCGTCCACAGATACGCAGTATTTT
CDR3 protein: CASSFGGPTASTDTQYF

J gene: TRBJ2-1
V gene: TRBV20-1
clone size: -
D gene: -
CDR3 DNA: TGCAGTGCCACACCTAGCGTAAAACCCTACAATGAGCAGTTCTTC
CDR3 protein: CSATPSVKPYNEQFF

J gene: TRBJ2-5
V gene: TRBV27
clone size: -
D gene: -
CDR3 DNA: TGTGCCAGCAGTTTCGTTTGGGGCTTGCAGTACTTC
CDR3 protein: CASSFVWGLQYF

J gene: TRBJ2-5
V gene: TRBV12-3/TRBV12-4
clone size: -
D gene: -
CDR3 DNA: TGTGCCAGCAGTTTTAAGATAGAAGCCTACGAGCGGTACTTC
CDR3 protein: CASSFKIEAYERYF

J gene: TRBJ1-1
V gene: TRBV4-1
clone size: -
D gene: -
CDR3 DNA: TGCGCCAGCAGCCACGGCCGGATGAACACTGAAGCTTTCTTT
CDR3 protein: CASSHGRMNTEAFF

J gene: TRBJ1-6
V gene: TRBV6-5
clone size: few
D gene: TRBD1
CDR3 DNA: TGTGCCAGCAGACTTGGGACAGATAATTCACCCCTCCACTTT
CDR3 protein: CASRLGTDNSPLHF

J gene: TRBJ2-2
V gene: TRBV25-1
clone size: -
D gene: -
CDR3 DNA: TGTTCCAGCAGTGGGTTGGCGGGGAACACCGGGGAGCTGTTTTTT
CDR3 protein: CSSSGLAGNTGELFF

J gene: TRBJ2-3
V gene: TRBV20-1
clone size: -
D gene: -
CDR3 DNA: TGCAGTGCCCCCCTCACTAGAACAGATACGCAGTATTTT
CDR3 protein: CSAPLTRTDTQYF

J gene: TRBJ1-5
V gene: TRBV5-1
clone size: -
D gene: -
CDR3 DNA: TGCGCCAGCAGCGTGACAGGTCCCTATAGCAATCAGCCCCAGCATTTT
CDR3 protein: CASSVTGPYSNQPQHF

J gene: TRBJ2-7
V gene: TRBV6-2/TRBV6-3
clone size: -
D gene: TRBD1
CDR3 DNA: TGTGCCAGCAGCTCGGACAGGGAGTTCAACGAGCAGTACTTC
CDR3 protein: CASSSDREFNEQYF

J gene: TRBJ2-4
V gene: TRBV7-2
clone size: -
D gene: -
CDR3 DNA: TGTGCCGGCAGCTTAGCGATCCTTCGGGAGCAGTACTTC
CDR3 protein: CAGSLAILREQYF

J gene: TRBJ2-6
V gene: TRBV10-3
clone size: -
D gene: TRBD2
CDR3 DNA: TGTGCCACCGTAGCGGGAACCTCTGGGGCCAACGTCCTGACTTTC
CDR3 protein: CATVAGTSGANVLTF

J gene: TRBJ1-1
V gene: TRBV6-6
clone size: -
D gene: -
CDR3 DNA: TGTGCCAGCAGACCCGACGGGGTGAACACTGAAGCTTTCTTT
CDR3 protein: CASRPDGVNTEAFF

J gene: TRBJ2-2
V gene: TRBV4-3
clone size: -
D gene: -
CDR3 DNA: TGCGCCAGCAGCCAAGTAAGTGGTTACGGCGGGGAGCTGTTTTTT
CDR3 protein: CASSQVSGYGGELFF